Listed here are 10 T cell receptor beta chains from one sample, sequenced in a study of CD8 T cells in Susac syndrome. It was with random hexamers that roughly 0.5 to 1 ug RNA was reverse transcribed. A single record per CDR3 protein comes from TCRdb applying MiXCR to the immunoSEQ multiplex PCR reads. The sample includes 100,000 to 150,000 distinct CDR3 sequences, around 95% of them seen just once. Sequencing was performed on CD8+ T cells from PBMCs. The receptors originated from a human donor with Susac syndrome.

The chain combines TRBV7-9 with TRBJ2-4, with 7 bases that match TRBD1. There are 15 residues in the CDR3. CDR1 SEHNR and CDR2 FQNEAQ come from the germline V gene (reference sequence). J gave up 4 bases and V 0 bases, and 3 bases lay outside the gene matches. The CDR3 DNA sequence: TGTGCCAGCAGCTTAGCACAGGGGCAAAAAAACATTCAGTACTTC. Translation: CASSLAQGQKNIQYF.

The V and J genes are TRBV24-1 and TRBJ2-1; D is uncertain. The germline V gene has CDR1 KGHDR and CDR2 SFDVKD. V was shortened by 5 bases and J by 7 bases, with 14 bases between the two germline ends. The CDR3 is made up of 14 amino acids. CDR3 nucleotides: TGTGCCACCAGTGGTATTCCCTCTGGGAATGAGCAGTTCTTC. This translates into CATSGIPSGNEQFF.

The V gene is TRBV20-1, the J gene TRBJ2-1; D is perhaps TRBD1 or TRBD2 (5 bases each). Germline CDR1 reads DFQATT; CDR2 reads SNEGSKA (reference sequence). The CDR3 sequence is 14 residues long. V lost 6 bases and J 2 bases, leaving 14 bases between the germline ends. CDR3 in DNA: TGCAGTGCACCCCAGGGAGTCGCCTACAATGAGCAGTTCTTC. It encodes CSAPQGVAYNEQFF.

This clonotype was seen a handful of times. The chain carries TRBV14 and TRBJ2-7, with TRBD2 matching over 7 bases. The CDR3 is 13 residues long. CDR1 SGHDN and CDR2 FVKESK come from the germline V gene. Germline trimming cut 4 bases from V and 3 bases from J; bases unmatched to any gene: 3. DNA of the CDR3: TGTGCCAGCAGCCCTGGGGGGGACTACGAGCAGTACTTC. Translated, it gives CASSPGGDYEQYF.

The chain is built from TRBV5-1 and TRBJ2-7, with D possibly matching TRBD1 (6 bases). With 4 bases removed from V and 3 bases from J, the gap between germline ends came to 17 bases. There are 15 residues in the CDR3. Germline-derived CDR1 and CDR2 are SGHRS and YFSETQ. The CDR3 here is CASSRGQFGIYEQYF. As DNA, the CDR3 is TGCGCCAGCAGCCGCGGACAGTTTGGAATCTACGAGCAGTACTTC.

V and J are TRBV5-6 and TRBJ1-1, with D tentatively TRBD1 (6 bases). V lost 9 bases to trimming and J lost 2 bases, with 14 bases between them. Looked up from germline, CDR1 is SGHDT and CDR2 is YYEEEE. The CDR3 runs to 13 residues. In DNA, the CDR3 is TGTGCCACTTGGGGGGGGGCCAACACTGAAGCTTTCTTT. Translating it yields CATWGGANTEAFF.

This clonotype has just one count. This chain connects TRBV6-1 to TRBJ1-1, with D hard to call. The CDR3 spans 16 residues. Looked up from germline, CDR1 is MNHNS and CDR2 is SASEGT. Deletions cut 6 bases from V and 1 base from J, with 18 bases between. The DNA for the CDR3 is TGTGCCAGCAGCCCCTTTTTAGCGGGAGAGAACACTGAAGCTTTCTTT. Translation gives CASSPFLAGENTEAFF.

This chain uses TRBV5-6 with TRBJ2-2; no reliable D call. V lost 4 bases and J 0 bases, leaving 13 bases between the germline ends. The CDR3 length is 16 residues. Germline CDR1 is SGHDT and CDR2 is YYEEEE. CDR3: CASSKVGRSNTGELFF. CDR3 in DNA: TGTGCCAGCAGCAAGGTCGGGCGATCGAACACCGGGGAGCTGTTTTTT.

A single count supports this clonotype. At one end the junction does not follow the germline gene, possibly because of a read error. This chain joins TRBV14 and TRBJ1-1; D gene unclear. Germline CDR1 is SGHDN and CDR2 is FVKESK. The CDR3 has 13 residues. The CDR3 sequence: CASSQVSVTERDF. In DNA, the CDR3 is TGTGCCAGCAGCCAAGTTAGCGTCACTGAACGGGACTTT. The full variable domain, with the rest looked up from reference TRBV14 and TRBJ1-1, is EAGVTQFPSHSVIEKGQTVTLRCDPISGHDNLYWYRRVMGKEIKFLLHFVKESKQDESGMPNNRFLAERTGGTYSTLKVQPAELEDSGVYFCASSQVSVTERDFGQGTRLTVV.

CDR3 loop: CASSLGSGELFF. CDR3 bases: TGTGCCAGCAGCTTAGGTTCCGGGGAGCTGTTTTTT. J is TRBJ2-2 and V is TRBV5-6; D is ambiguous. Trimming removed 2 bases at V and 6 bases at J, with 5 bases between. This CDR3 is 12 amino acids long. In germline, CDR1 is SGHDT, CDR2 YYEEEE.